These 16 T cell receptor beta chains were all obtained from the same sample, sequenced in a study of CD4 and CD8 cells across lung adenocarcinoma regions. TCRdb analysed the PCR reads with MiXCR anew, one entry per CDR3 protein. The data contain more than 11,000 distinct CDR3 sequences, 35% to 55% of them singletons. The sample comprised CD4+ T cells from the center of a lung tumor. The receptors originated from a male donor with lung adenocarcinoma. The CD4 and CD8 labels of this study may be unreliable.

This clonotype has just a few counts. CDR3 protein: CASSEINRGGEQFF. The CDR3 DNA is TGTGCCAGCAGTGAAATTAACAGAGGGGGCGAGCAGTTCTTC. The rearrangement links TRBV6-1 to TRBJ2-1, with 7 bases identical to TRBD1. The CDR3 loop spans 14 amino acids. The V gene end was trimmed by 2 bases and the J gene end by 10 bases; junction bases not matched to a gene: 8. From germline, CDR1 is MNHNS and CDR2 SASEGT.

The rearrangement links TRBV4-1 to TRBJ2-2; D gene unclear. This CDR3 spans 13 amino acids. V was clipped by 0 bases and J by 8 bases, with 7 bases between them. Germline V gene lookup returns CDR1 MGHRA and CDR2 YSYEKL. CDR3 amino acids: CASSQESSGELFF. Here the CDR3 DNA reads TGCGCCAGCAGCCAAGAAAGTTCGGGGGAGCTGTTTTTT.

Turning to this clonotype: At one end, the junction sequence differs from germline, possibly due to a read error. The genes are TRBV27 and TRBJ2-4; possibly TRBD1 or TRBD2 for D (5 bases each). Germline V gene data show CDR1 as MNHEY and CDR2 as SMNVEV (reference sequence). The CDR3 has 16 amino acids. The CDR3 DNA reads as TGTGCCAGCAGGTTTCCGGGGCAGGGCCTCACAAATACTCAGTACTTT. Its translation is CASRFPGQGLTNTQYF.

DNA for the CDR3: TGTGCCAGCAGTTTACCCGACACCCAAGAGACCCAGTACTTC. This gives the protein CASSLPDTQETQYF. The chain uses TRBV12-3 or TRBV12-4 and TRBJ2-5; D unclear. The CDR3 covers 14 residues. Trimming shortened V by 2 bases and J by 1 base, and 8 bases separated the two germline ends.

As to this clonotype: The CDR3 ends on some other residue instead of the conserved phenylalanine or tryptophan, so this is likely a read error. No DNA is shown, since the ends of the CDR3 on it are uncertain; the CDR3 is the one TCRdb lists. The chain carries TRBV6-1 and TRBJ2-5; whether TRBD2, the table's D call, matches the DNA was not checked. The CDR3 is 13 residues long, counting both termini. From germline, CDR1 is MNHNS and CDR2 SASEGT. CDR3 in amino acids: CASSEAAGLAEFL.

Concerning this clonotype: The conserved phenylalanine or tryptophan normally closing the CDR3 is absent here, so this likely arose from a read error. No DNA is shown, since the ends of the CDR3 on it are uncertain; the CDR3 is the one TCRdb lists. The chain carries TRBV7-6 and TRBJ2-7. Per germline, CDR1 SGHVS and CDR2 FNYEAQ. The CDR3 is 11 residues long, ends included. The CDR3 reads CASSLRLRVEI.

This clonotype is medium-sized (0.01 to 0.1%) in the sample. The chain uses TRBV6-5 and TRBJ2-5; 8 bases align to TRBD1. Trimming removed 0 bases from V and 5 bases from J; junction bases left unmatched: 8. Germline assignment: CDR1 MNHEY and CDR2 SVGAGI. The CDR3 spans 16 residues. CDR3 residues: CASSYSQQGGAETQYF. The DNA of the CDR3 is TGTGCCAGCAGTTACTCCCAACAGGGGGGAGCGGAGACCCAGTACTTC.

This clonotype was seen ten or more times. The DNA is left out, because the CDR3 cannot be placed on it with certainty; the CDR3 is given as TCRdb lists it. The chain is built from TRBV6-5 and TRBJ2-1; the table's D call, TRBD2, has no DNA check behind it. Germline CDR1 is MNHEY and CDR2 is SVGAGI. The CDR3 totals 13 residues, both ends included. This CDR3 is CASSSPVAGGSFF.

The J gene is TRBJ2-4, the V gene TRBV6-1; possibly TRBD1 or TRBD2 for D (7 bases each). The last part of the DNA fits TRBJ2-3 better; the J call may be wrong. This CDR3 is 15 amino acids long. Per germline, CDR1 MNHNS and CDR2 SASEGT. The CDR3 reads CASSQGEGHKNMQYF. The CDR3 DNA reads as TGTGCCAGCAGTCAGGGGGAGGGGCACAAAAACATGCAGTATTTT.

As to this clonotype: One junction end disagrees with the germline gene, perhaps due to a read error. The chain employs TRBV6-1 and TRBJ2-2, with D tentatively TRBD1 (6 bases). This CDR3 has 15 amino acids. Germline lookup yields CDR1 MNHNS and CDR2 SASEGT. CDR3 coding DNA: TGTGCCAGCAGCCTCCAGGCTGTAATCCCAGGGGCGCTGTATTTT. It codes for CASSLQAVIPGALYF.

This clonotype was observed many times. The chain uses TRBV6-6 and TRBJ2-1; D gene uncertain. The closer fit of TRBJ2-5 to the DNA end suggests the J call may be wrong. Germline CDR1 and CDR2: MNHNY and SVGAGI (reference sequence). The CDR3 has 14 residues. CDR3 region: CASSYSNGEETQYF. In DNA, the CDR3 is TGTGCCAGCAGTTACTCGAACGGCGAGGAGACCCAGTACTTC.

This clonotype was detected ten times or more. The J gene is TRBJ2-1, the V gene TRBV7-8; 8 positions agree with TRBD1. With the DNA end fitting TRBJ2-7 better, the J assignment may be wrong. Germline lookup yields CDR1 SGHVS and CDR2 FQNEAQ. The CDR3 covers 14 residues. The CDR3 loop reads CASSQDRASYEQYF. The CDR3 nucleotides read TGTGCCAGCAGCCAGGACAGGGCCTCCTACGAGCAGTACTTC.

A single count supports this clonotype. The chain recombines TRBV6-5 with TRBJ1-1; no firm D call. The germline CDR1 and CDR2 sequences are MNHEY and SVGAGI. Deletions cut 4 bases from V and 0 bases from J, with 9 bases between. This CDR3 has 14 residues. CDR3 sequence (DNA): TGTGCCAGCAGTTTAAGGACGGTGAACACTGAAGCTTTCTTT. This codes for CASSLRTVNTEAFF.

About this clonotype: At one boundary the junction diverges from the germline segment, which might be a read error. J is TRBJ2-3 and V is TRBV10-1, with D tentatively TRBD1 (6 bases). In germline, CDR1 is WNHNN, CDR2 SYGVQD (reference sequence). The CDR3 contains 17 residues. In DNA form, the CDR3 reads TGCGCCAGCTGTGAGGGGGTTGGGAGCTTTGACCCAGATACCCAGTACTTT. This gives the protein CASCEGVGSFDPDTQYF.

This clonotype has at least ten counts. V is TRBV6-1 and J is TRBJ2-3; 10 bases align to TRBD2. Trimming at V came to 5 bases and at J to 3 bases, leaving 5 bases not matched to a gene. Germline V CDR1 and CDR2: MNHNS, SASEGT. CDR3 size: 15 residues. The CDR3, as DNA: TGTGCCAGCAGTCCCCTTAGCGGGAGGACAGATACGCAGTATTTT. Translated, it gives CASSPLSGRTDTQYF.

The chain combines TRBV5-4 with TRBJ2-7; 7 nucleotides agree with TRBD2. Per the germline V gene, CDR1 is SGHNT and CDR2 is YYREEE (reference sequence). Losses at the gene ends were 0 bases for V and 1 base for J; bases not matched to a gene: 4. The CDR3 is 15 amino acids. The CDR3, as DNA: TGTGCCAGCAGCTTGGACCTAGCGGATTCCTACGAGCAGTACTTC. This sequence encodes CASSLDLADSYEQYF.